Described below is a single T cell receptor (beta chain) sequence and its context. What it binds is not known. Described time point: baseline pretreatment blood. Treatment meaning: 15 Gy SBRT to primary tumor, nephrectomy 4 weeks later. Serial blood draws occurred at baseline and 2 and 4 weeks post-SBRT. This entry comes from a study of radiation and T cells in renal cell carcinoma. Overall study: Nephrectomy followed 15 Gy stereotactic body radiation by 4 weeks.

Germline V gene data show CDR1 as MNHEY and CDR2 as SMNVEV (reference sequence). The CDR3 contains 14 residues. With V trimmed by 8 bases and J by 5 bases, 9 bases remained unmatched. The assay was immunoSEQ multiplex PCR, and TCRdb's table has in-frame clones only and misses some. The sample shows 95,000 or so clones, approximately 86% of them seen only once. The study's findings and limits: Baseline intratumoral clonotype presence is unknown without pretreatment biopsies.

Material: blood, obtained from a patient whose treatment included radiotherapy and nephrectomy. The TCR sequence derives from a man between 45 and 60 years old with renal cell carcinoma. The chain recombines TRBV27 with TRBJ2-7; 10 nucleotides line up with TRBD1. In nucleotides, the CDR3 is TGTGCCAGCGCTCCCGGGACAGGGGTAGACGAGCAGTACTTC. This translates into CASAPGTGVDEQYF.